Listed below are T cell receptor beta chains from one sample, sequenced in a study of blood T cells in healthy people across ages. From the 5' RACE reads, TCRdb called clonotypes with MiXCR, one entry per CDR3 protein. The sample shows roughly 500,000 distinct CDR3 sequences, around 24% of them seen only once. These data are also associated with another study on T cells of mothers and their children.

The sample was blood. The source is a boy aged 5-17 years in good health. CDR3s include the opening cysteine and the closing phenylalanine or tryptophan.

j_gene | v_gene | CDR3aa
TRBJ2-3 | TRBV24-1 | CATSEWTSGAQYF
TRBJ1-1 | TRBV2 | CASSEGRLRNTEAFF
TRBJ1-1 | TRBV4-3 | CASSQDRGRVGAEAFF
TRBJ2-5 | TRBV29-1 | CSVELLAETQYF
TRBJ2-7 | TRBV7-9 | CASSPPSGRTYEQYF
TRBJ2-5 | TRBV6-5 | CASSYSPKGKQETQYF
TRBJ2-4 | TRBV20-1 | CSARASSGRAGENIQYF
TRBJ2-2 | TRBV2 | CASRRGATGELFF
TRBJ1-2 | TRBV3-1 | CASSQRGGGDPGGYTF
TRBJ2-2 | TRBV7-9 | CASSHPRGRLDTGELFF
TRBJ2-5 | TRBV13 | CASSHRDTLPGETQYF
TRBJ1-2 | TRBV28 | CASSTSGQSRPYTF
TRBJ1-1 | TRBV29-1 | CRRETEAFF
. | TRBV2 | CASRRGLATNNEQFF
TRBJ2-7 | TRBV4-1 | CASSQVLKSEQYF
TRBJ2-1 | TRBV12-5 | CASAEFHIEQFF
TRBJ2-7 | TRBV25-1 | CASQGTKGLEQYF